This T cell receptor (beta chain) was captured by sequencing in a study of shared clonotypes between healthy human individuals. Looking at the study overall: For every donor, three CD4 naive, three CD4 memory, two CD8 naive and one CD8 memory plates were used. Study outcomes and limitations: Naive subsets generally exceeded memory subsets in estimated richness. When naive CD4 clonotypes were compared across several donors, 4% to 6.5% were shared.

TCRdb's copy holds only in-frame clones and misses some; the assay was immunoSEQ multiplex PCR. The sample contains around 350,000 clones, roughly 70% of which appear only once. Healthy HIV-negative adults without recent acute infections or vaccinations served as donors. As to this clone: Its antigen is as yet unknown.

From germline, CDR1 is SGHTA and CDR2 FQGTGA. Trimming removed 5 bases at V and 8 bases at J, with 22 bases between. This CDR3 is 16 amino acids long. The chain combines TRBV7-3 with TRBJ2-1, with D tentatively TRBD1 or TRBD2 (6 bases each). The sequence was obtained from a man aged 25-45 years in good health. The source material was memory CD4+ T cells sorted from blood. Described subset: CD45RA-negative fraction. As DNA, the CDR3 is TGTGCCAGCAGCGCCCAGACAGGTTGGGGAGGCGATGAGCAGTTCTTC. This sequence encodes CASSAQTGWGGDEQFF.